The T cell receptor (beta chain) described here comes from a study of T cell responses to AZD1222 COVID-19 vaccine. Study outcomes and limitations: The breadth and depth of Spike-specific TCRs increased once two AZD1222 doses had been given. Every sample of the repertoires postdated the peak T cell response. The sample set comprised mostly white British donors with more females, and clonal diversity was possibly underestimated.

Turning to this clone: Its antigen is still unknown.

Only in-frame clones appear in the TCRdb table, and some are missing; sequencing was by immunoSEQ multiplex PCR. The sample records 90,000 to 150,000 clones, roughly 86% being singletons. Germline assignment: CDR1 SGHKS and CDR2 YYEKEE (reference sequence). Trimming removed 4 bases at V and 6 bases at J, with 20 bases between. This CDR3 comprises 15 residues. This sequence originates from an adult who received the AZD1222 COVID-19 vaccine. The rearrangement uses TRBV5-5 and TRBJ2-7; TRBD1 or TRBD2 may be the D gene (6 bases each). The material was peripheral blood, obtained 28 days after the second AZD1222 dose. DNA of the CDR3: TGTGCCAGCAGCCTACTGGTTGGGGGGCTCGGCGAGCAGTACTTC. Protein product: CASSLLVGGLGEQYF. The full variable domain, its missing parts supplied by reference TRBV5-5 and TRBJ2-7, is DAGVTQSPTHLIKTRGQQVTLRCSPISGHKSVSWYQQVLGQGPQFIFQYYEKEERGRGNFPDRFSARQFPNYSSELNVNALLLGDSALYLCASSLLVGGLGEQYFGPGTRLTVT.